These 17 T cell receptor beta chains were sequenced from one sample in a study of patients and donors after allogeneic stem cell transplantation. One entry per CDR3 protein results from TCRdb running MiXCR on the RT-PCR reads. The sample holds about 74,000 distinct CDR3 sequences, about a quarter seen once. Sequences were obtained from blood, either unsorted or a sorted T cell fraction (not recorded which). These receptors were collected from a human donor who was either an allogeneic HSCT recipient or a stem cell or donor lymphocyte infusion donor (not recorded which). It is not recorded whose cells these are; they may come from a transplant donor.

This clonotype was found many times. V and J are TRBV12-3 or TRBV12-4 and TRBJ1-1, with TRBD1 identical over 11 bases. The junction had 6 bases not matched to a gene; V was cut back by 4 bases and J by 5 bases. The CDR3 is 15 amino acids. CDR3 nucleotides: TGTGCCAGCAGTTCTCGGACAGGGGGCCGGACTGAAGCTTTCTTT. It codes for CASSSRTGGRTEAFF.

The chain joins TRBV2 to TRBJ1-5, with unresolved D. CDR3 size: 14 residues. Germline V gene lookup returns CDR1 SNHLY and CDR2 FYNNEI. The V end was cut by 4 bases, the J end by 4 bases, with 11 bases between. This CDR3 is CASSGQSVNQPQHF. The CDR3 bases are TGTGCCAGCAGTGGGCAGTCGGTAAATCAGCCCCAGCATTTT.

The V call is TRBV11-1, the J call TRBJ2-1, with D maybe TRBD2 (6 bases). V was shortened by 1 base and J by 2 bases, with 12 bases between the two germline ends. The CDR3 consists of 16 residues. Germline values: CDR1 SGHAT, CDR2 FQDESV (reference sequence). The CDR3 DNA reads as TGTGCCAGCAGCTTAGTAGGAGGGTTTACCTACAATGAGCAGTTCTTC. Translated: CASSLVGGFTYNEQFF.

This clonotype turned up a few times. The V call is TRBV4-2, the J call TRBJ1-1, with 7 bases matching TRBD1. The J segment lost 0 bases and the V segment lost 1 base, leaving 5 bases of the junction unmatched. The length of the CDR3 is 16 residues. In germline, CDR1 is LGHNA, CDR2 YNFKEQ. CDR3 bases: TGTGCCAGCAGCCAAGGAACAGGGGACATGAACACTGAAGCTTTCTTT. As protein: CASSQGTGDMNTEAFF.

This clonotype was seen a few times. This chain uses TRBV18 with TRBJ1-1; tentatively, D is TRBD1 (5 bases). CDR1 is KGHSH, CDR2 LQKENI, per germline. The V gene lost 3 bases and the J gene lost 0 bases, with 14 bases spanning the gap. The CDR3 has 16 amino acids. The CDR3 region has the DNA TGTGCCAGCTCACCCGCTCAGGGAGGCATGAACACTGAAGCTTTCTTT. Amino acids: CASSPAQGGMNTEAFF. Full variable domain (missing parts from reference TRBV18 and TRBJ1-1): NAGVMQNPRHLVRRRGQEARLRCSPMKGHSHVYWYRQLPEEGLKFMVYLQKENIIDESGMPKERFSAEFPKEGPSILRIQQVVRGDSAAYFCASSPAQGGMNTEAFFGQGTRLTVV.

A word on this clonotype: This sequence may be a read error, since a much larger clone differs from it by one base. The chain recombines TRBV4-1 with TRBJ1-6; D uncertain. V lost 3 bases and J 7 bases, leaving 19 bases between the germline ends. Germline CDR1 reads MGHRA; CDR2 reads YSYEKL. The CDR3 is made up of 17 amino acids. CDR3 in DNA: TGCGCCAGCAGCCATACTACCTTCATGGGTAGGAATTCACCCCTCCACTTT. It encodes CASSHTTFMGRNSPLHF.

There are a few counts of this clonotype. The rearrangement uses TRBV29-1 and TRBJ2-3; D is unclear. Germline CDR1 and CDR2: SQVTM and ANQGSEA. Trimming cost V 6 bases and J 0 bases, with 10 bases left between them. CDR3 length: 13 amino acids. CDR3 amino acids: CSVRQDSTDTQYF. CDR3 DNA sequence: TGCAGCGTACGTCAGGACAGCACAGATACGCAGTATTTT.

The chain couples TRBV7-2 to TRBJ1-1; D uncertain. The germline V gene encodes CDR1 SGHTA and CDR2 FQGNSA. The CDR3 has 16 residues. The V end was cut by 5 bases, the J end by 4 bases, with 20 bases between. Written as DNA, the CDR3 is TGTGCCAGCAGCATGACCCCGACACTGGCTTCCACTGAAGCTTTCTTT. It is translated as CASSMTPTLASTEAFF.

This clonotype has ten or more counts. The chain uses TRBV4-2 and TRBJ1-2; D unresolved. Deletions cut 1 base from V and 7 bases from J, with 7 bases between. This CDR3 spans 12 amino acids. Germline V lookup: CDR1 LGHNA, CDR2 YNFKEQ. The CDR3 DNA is TGTGCCAGCAGCCAAGTAACCCGTGGCTACACCTTC. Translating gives CASSQVTRGYTF.

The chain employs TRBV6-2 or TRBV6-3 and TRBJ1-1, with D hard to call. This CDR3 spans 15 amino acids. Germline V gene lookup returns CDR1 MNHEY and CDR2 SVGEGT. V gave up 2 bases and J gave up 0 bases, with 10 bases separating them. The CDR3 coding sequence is TGTGCCAGCAGTTACCGTCGCCGAATGAACACTGAAGCTTTCTTT. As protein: CASSYRRRMNTEAFF.

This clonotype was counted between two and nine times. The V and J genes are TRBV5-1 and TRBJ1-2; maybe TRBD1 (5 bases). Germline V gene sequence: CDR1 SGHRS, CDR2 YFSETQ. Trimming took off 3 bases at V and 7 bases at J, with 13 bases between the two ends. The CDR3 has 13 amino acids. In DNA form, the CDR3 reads TGCGCCAGCAGCTGGGGGACGGGAACTGGCTACACCTTC. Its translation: CASSWGTGTGYTF.

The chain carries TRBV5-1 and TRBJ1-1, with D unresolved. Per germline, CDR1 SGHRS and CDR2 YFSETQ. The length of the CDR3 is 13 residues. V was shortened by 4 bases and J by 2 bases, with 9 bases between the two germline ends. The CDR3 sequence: CASSETVNTEAFF. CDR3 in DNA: TGCGCCAGCAGCGAGACGGTAAACACTGAAGCTTTCTTT.

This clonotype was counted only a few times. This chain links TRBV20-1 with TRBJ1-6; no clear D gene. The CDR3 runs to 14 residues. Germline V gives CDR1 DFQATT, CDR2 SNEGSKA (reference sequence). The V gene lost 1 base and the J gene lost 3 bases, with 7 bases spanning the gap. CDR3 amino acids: CSARAGFYNSPLHF. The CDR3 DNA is TGCAGTGCTAGAGCGGGCTTCTATAATTCACCCCTCCACTTT.

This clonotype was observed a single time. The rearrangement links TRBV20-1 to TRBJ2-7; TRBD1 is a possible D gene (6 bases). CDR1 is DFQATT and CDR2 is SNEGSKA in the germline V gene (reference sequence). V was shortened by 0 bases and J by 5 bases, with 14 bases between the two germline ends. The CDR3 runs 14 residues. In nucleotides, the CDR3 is TGCAGTGCTAGAGATACAGGGAGAATTGACGAGCAGTACTTC. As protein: CSARDTGRIDEQYF.

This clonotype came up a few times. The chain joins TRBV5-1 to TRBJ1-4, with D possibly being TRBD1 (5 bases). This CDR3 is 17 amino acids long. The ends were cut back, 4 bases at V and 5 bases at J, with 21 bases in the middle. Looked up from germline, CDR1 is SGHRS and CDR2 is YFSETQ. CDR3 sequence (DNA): TGCGCCAGCAGCCAATGGGGCAGTGACTACGGAAATGAAAAACTGTTTTTT. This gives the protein CASSQWGSDYGNEKLFF.

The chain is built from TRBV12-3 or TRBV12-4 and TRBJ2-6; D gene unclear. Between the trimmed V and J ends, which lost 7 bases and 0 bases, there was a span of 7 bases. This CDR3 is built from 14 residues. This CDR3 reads CASTTPSGANVLTF. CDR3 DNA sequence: TGTGCCAGCACCACCCCCTCTGGGGCCAACGTCCTGACTTTC.

DNA of the CDR3: TGCAGTGCCGCCCCGGGACTAGCGGATTCCTACGAGCAGTACTTC. This sequence encodes CSAAPGLADSYEQYF. The chain has TRBV20-1 and TRBJ2-7; 11 nucleotides agree with TRBD2. This CDR3 region has 15 residues. CDR1 is DFQATT and CDR2 is SNEGSKA in the germline V gene (reference sequence). The V gene end was trimmed by 6 bases and the J gene end by 1 base; junction bases not matched to a gene: 8.